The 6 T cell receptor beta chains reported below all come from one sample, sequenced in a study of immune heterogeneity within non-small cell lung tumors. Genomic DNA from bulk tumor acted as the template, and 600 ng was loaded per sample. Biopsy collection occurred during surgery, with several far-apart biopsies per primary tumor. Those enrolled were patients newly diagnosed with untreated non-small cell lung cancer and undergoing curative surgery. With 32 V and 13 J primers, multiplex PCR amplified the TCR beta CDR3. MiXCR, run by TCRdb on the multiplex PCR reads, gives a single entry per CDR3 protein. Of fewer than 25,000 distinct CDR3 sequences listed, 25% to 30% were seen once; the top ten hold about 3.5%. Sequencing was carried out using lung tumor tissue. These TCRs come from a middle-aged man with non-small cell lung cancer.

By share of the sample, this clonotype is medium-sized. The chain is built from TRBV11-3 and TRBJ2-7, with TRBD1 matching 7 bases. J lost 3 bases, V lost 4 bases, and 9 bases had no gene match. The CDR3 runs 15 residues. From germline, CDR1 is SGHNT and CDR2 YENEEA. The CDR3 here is CASSWAVRGSYEQYF. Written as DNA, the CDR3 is TGTGCCAGCAGCTGGGCAGTCAGGGGGAGCTACGAGCAGTACTTC.

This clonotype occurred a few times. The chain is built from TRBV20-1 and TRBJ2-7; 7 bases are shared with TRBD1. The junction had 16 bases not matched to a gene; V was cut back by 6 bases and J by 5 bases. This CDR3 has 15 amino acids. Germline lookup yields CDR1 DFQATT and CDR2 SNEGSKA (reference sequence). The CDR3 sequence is CSAGTDQRGYDEQYF. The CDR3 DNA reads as TGCAGTGCAGGGACAGACCAACGGGGATACGACGAGCAGTACTTC.

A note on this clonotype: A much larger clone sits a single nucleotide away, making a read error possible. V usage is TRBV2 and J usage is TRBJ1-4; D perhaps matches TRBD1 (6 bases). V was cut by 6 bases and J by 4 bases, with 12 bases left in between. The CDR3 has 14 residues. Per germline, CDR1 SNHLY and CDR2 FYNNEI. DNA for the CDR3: TGTGCCAGCAGCCCGGGACATCATAATGAAAAACTGTTTTTT. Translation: CASSPGHHNEKLFF.

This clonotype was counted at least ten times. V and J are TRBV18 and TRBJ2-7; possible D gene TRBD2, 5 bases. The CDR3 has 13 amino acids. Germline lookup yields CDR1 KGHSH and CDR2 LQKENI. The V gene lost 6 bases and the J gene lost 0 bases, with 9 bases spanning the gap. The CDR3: CASSYSGSYEQYF. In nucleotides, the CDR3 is TGTGCCAGCTCTTACAGCGGCTCCTACGAGCAGTACTTC.

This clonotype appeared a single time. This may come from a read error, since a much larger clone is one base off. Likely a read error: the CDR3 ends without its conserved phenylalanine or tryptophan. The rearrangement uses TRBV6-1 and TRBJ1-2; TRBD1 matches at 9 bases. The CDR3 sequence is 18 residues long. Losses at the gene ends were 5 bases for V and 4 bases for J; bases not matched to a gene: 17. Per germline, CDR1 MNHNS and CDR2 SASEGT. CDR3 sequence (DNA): TGTGCCAGCAGTCCTCTCCGGGACAGGGAGGTGGTGGGCTATGGCTACACCTTA. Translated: CASSPLRDREVVGYGYTL.

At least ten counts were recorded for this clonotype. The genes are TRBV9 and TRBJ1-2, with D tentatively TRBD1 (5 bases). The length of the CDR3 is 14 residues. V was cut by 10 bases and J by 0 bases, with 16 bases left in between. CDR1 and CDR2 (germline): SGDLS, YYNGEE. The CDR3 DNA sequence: TGTGCCTCTGGGGGGAGTCGAGCTAACTATGGCTACACCTTC. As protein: CASGGSRANYGYTF.